The clone carrying this TCR beta chain was seen a handful of times. The target antigen is unknown. This entry belongs to a study of cytotoxic CD8 clonotypes in ibrutinib-treated CLL. Regarding the study as a whole: Sampling times, which were not matched between the groups, differed between sustained-remission patients and progressing patients.

Some clones are missing from TCRdb's copy, which holds only in-frame ones; the method was immunoSEQ multiplex PCR. The sample has roughly 29,000 clones; roughly 50% are singletons. V dropped 4 bases and J dropped 0 bases, with 9 bases sitting between them. The CDR3 runs to 14 residues. Per the germline V gene, CDR1 is ENHRY and CDR2 is SYGVKD. The material was PBMCs, obtained before ibrutinib treatment. The source is a human donor with chronic lymphocytic leukemia. The V and J genes are TRBV10-3 and TRBJ1-1; D gene ambiguous. The CDR3: CAISVAGMNTEAFF. The CDR3 coding sequence is TGTGCCATCAGTGTAGCAGGCATGAACACTGAAGCTTTCTTT.